The 23 T cell receptor beta chains presented below share a single source sample, sequenced in a study of neurological immune-mediated disorders. MiXCR was run by TCRdb on the 5' RACE reads, yielding one entry per CDR3 protein. The sample holds roughly 70,000 distinct CDR3 sequences; approximately 4.1% are singletons and the top ten take roughly 1.4%. The sequenced material came from PBMCs. The receptors stem from a young man with multiple sclerosis.

Notes on this clonotype: This sequence may be a read error, since a much larger clone differs from it by one base. The missing conserved phenylalanine or tryptophan at the end of this CDR3 makes a read error likely. V gene TRBV11-2 combines with J gene TRBJ2-5; no definite D call. This CDR3 has 12 residues. V lost 3 bases to trimming and J lost 5 bases, with 7 bases between them. Germline values: CDR1 SGHAT, CDR2 FQNNGV. Written as DNA, the CDR3 is TGTGCCAGCAGCTTGAACGCGGAGACCCAGTACTAC. This gives the protein CASSLNAETQYY.

In regard to this clonotype: This may be a read error, as it is one base from a much larger clone. The chain links TRBV7-9 to TRBJ1-2; D might be TRBD1 (5 bases). In germline, CDR1 is SEHNR, CDR2 FQNEAQ (reference sequence). The V gene lost 7 bases and the J gene lost 3 bases, with 12 bases spanning the gap. The CDR3 is made up of 13 amino acids. This chain's CDR3 is CASTGTGDYGYTF. The CDR3 bases are TGTGCCAGCACCGGCACAGGAGACTATGGCTACACCTTC.

This clonotype was counted many times. The chain is built from TRBV15 and TRBJ2-7; D tentatively fits TRBD1 or TRBD2 (5 bases each). The CDR3 consists of 14 residues. V was shortened by 0 bases and J by 9 bases, with 15 bases between the two germline ends. CDR1 is LNHNV, CDR2 YYDKDF, per germline (reference sequence). The CDR3 DNA reads as TGTGCCACCAGCAGAGATGCGGGCAGGGCCGGGCAGTACTTC. Residues: CATSRDAGRAGQYF.

This clonotype has ten or more counts. This chain connects TRBV7-2 to TRBJ2-7; no reliable D call. The germline V and J ends were trimmed by 3 bases and 2 bases, with 5 bases remaining between them. The CDR3 length is 12 residues. In germline, CDR1 is SGHTA, CDR2 FQGNSA. The CDR3 DNA reads TGTGCCAGCAGCTTGTCGACCTACGAGCAGTACTTC. It codes for CASSLSTYEQYF.

This clonotype was seen many times. The V gene is TRBV5-1, the J gene TRBJ1-2, with unresolved D. V lost 4 bases, J lost 2 bases, and 12 bases lay in between. The CDR3 consists of 14 residues. CDR1 is SGHRS and CDR2 is YFSETQ in the germline V gene. The CDR3 DNA follows: TGCGCCAGCAGCGCCTCCGGGTCGAACTATGGCTACACCTTC. This translates into CASSASGSNYGYTF. The full variable domain, its missing parts supplied by reference TRBV5-1 and TRBJ1-2, is KAGVTQTPRYLIKTRGQQVTLSCSPISGHRSVSWYQQTPGQGLQFLFEYFSETQRNKGNFPGRFSGRQFSNSRSEMNVSTLELGDSALYLCASSASGSNYGYTFGSGTRLTVV.

This clonotype was counted ten times or more. A much larger clone is a single base away; this may be a read error. V is TRBV5-1 and J is TRBJ1-3, with TRBD1 matching 7 bases. The V gene's germline CDR1 is SGHRS and CDR2 YFSETQ. The junction had 14 bases not matched to a gene; V was cut back by 8 bases and J by 0 bases. This CDR3 region has 17 residues. The chain's CDR3 is CARSTTGSLDSGNTIYF. CDR3 nucleotides: TGCGCCAGAAGTACGACAGGGTCTCTGGACTCTGGAAACACCATATATTTT.

This clonotype was counted many times. This sequence joins TRBV7-3 and TRBJ1-2; perhaps TRBD1 as D (6 bases). The CDR3 spans 17 residues. The V end was cut by 2 bases, the J end by 4 bases, with 20 bases between. The germline CDR1 and CDR2 sequences are SGHTA and FQGTGA. The CDR3 loop reads CASSLGHSGVLGYGYTF. The CDR3 DNA is TGTGCCAGCAGCTTAGGGCACTCAGGGGTTCTTGGCTATGGCTACACCTTC.

To note about this clonotype: A read error may explain this, as a much larger clone is one base away. V usage is TRBV11-2 and J usage is TRBJ2-3, with unresolved D. Per the germline V gene, CDR1 is SGHAT and CDR2 is FQNNGV. The V and J ends lost 2 bases and 6 bases respectively, with 6 bases between them. CDR3 length equals 12 residues. The CDR3 nucleotides are TGTGCCAGCAGCTTAAAACGGGATACGCAGTATTTT. Its protein product is CASSLKRDTQYF.

There are many counts of this clonotype. The J gene is TRBJ1-2, the V gene TRBV20-1, with 10 bases that match TRBD1. CDR1 and CDR2 (germline): DFQATT, SNEGSKA (reference sequence). Germline trimming cut 5 bases from V and 8 bases from J; bases unmatched to any gene: 8. The CDR3 is 13 amino acids. The CDR3 nucleotides are TGCAGTGCTGGGACAGGGGTCCTCGGAGGCTACACCTTC. Translated, it gives CSAGTGVLGGYTF.

This clonotype was observed at least ten times. The chain is built from TRBV11-1 and TRBJ1-1; D is perhaps TRBD1 (5 bases). This CDR3 has 11 residues. Germline CDR1 is SGHAT and CDR2 is FQDESV (reference sequence). Between the trimmed V and J ends, which lost 4 bases and 7 bases, there was a span of 7 bases. The DNA for the CDR3 is TGTGCCAGCAGCTGGGGGGGTGAAGCTTTCTTT. Its translation: CASSWGGEAFF.

This clonotype was detected ten times or more. The chain combines TRBV4-1 with TRBJ1-1; D may be TRBD1 (5 bases). The CDR3 covers 12 residues. V was trimmed by 8 bases and J by 5 bases, leaving 12 bases between them. Germline V gene sequence: CDR1 MGHRA, CDR2 YSYEKL. Written as DNA, the CDR3 is TGCGCCAGCTCGGGTTGGGGGACTGAAGCTTTCTTT. Its translation: CASSGWGTEAFF.

This clonotype was picked up many times. This chain connects TRBV5-1 to TRBJ1-1; D remains unclear. The CDR3 contains 16 residues. The V gene's germline CDR1 is SGHRS and CDR2 YFSETQ. Trimming cost V 3 bases and J 4 bases, with 19 bases left between them. The CDR3 reads CASSSGEVVYGTEAFF. Written as DNA, the CDR3 is TGCGCCAGCAGCTCCGGGGAGGTGGTTTACGGCACTGAAGCTTTCTTT.

This clonotype appeared a few times. The V call is TRBV7-6, the J call TRBJ1-2; 7 bases fit TRBD1. The CDR3 has 14 amino acids. Germline V lookup: CDR1 SGHVS, CDR2 FNYEAQ. Unmatched junction bases numbered 4, after V lost 5 bases and J lost 1 base. The DNA of the CDR3 is TGTGCCAGCAGCCCAGGGGACAGTAACTATGGCTACACCTTC. As protein: CASSPGDSNYGYTF.

This clonotype was seen repeatedly, ten times or more. The chain joins TRBV5-1 to TRBJ1-1, with D possibly being TRBD1 (5 bases). The germline V gene encodes CDR1 SGHRS and CDR2 YFSETQ. This CDR3 is built from 13 residues. V lost 7 bases, J lost 3 bases, and 13 bases lay in between. The CDR3 spells CASCGGEDTEAFF. CDR3 coding DNA: TGCGCCAGCTGCGGGGGGGAGGACACTGAAGCTTTCTTT. Supplemented by reference TRBV5-1 and TRBJ1-1, the full variable domain reads KAGVTQTPRYLIKTRGQQVTLSCSPISGHRSVSWYQQTPGQGLQFLFEYFSETQRNKGNFPGRFSGRQFSNSRSEMNVSTLELGDSALYLCASCGGEDTEAFFGQGTRLTVV.

This clonotype turned up a few times. The rearrangement uses TRBV2 and TRBJ2-7; D gene unclear. The germline gives CDR1 SNHLY, CDR2 FYNNEI. The CDR3 is 15 amino acids. V gave up 7 bases and J gave up 3 bases, with 19 bases separating them. The CDR3 is CASTPTQVPGYEQYF. The CDR3 region has the DNA TGTGCCAGCACCCCAACCCAGGTCCCGGGCTACGAGCAGTACTTC.

This clonotype was seen many times. This sequence joins TRBV3-1 and TRBJ2-7; no clear D gene. CDR1 and CDR2 (germline): LGHDT, YNNKEL (reference sequence). V dropped 6 bases and J dropped 3 bases, with 15 bases sitting between them. This CDR3 is 14 amino acids long. The CDR3 sequence: CASSQQTAFYEQYF. The CDR3 DNA reads as TGTGCCAGCAGTCAACAAACTGCCTTCTACGAGCAGTACTTC.

In its sample, this clonotype was seen many times. J is TRBJ1-1 and V is TRBV20-1, with D maybe TRBD1 (5 bases). V was trimmed by 6 bases and J by 0 bases, leaving 8 bases between them. The V gene's germline CDR1 is DFQATT and CDR2 SNEGSKA (reference sequence). The CDR3 is 12 residues long. In DNA form, the CDR3 reads TGCAGTGCGCCAGGGATGAACACTGAAGCTTTCTTT. Its protein product is CSAPGMNTEAFF.

This clonotype was seen many times. The gene calls are TRBV4-1 and TRBJ2-2; D gene uncertain. Between the trimmed V and J ends, which lost 4 bases and 1 base, there was a span of 7 bases. The CDR3 has 14 amino acids. Germline values: CDR1 MGHRA, CDR2 YSYEKL. CDR3 nucleotides: TGCGCCAGCAGCCCGATGAGGAACACCGGGGAGCTGTTTTTT. It yields the protein CASSPMRNTGELFF.

In this sample, this clonotype turned up many times. The V call is TRBV4-3, the J call TRBJ2-3, with 12 bases matching TRBD2. The V gene's germline CDR1 is LGHNA and CDR2 YSLEER. J gave up 5 bases and V 1 base, and 10 bases lay outside the gene matches. The CDR3 runs to 18 residues. The CDR3 loop is CASSQVSLAGGPVDTQYF. The CDR3 DNA follows: TGCGCCAGCAGCCAAGTCTCCCTAGCGGGGGGGCCAGTAGATACGCAGTATTTT.

This clonotype was counted ten times or more. The gene calls are TRBV5-1 and TRBJ2-5; 10 bases match TRBD1. From germline, CDR1 is SGHRS and CDR2 YFSETQ. The CDR3 is 14 amino acids. With V trimmed by 8 bases and J by 3 bases, 7 bases remained unmatched. CDR3 in amino acids: CASRTGTGEETQYF. The CDR3 DNA reads as TGCGCCAGTAGAACCGGGACAGGGGAAGAGACCCAGTACTTC. Full variable domain (outside the CDR3, taken from reference TRBV5-1 and TRBJ2-5): KAGVTQTPRYLIKTRGQQVTLSCSPISGHRSVSWYQQTPGQGLQFLFEYFSETQRNKGNFPGRFSGRQFSNSRSEMNVSTLELGDSALYLCASRTGTGEETQYFGPGTRLLVL.

This clonotype was found many times. V usage is TRBV4-1 and J usage is TRBJ1-2; the D is unclear. Deletions cut 1 base from V and 7 bases from J, with 16 bases between. The CDR3 extends over 15 amino acids. Per the germline V gene, CDR1 is MGHRA and CDR2 is YSYEKL. The CDR3 loop is CASSQAPPGLGGYTF. The DNA for the CDR3 is TGCGCCAGCAGCCAAGCCCCCCCCGGGCTCGGTGGCTACACCTTC.

This clonotype was detected many times. This chain connects TRBV20-1 to TRBJ2-7; D is possibly TRBD2 (6 bases). CDR1 DFQATT and CDR2 SNEGSKA come from the germline V gene (reference sequence). V gave up 3 bases and J gave up 3 bases, with 9 bases separating them. The CDR3 has 12 amino acids. CDR3 nucleotides: TGCAGTGCTAGCGGGGGAGGCTACGAGCAGTACTTC. Encoded protein: CSASGGGYEQYF.

The sample holds many counts of this clonotype. The rearrangement links TRBV3-1 to TRBJ1-1; no reliable D call. Germline CDR1 reads LGHDT; CDR2 reads YNNKEL (reference sequence). Between the trimmed V and J ends, which lost 3 bases and 1 base, there was a span of 6 bases. The CDR3 spans 13 residues. The CDR3 region is CASSHLGNTEAFF. As DNA, the CDR3 is TGTGCCAGCAGCCACCTGGGGAACACTGAAGCTTTCTTT.